The 9 T cell receptor beta chains listed next were all sequenced from one sample in a study of T-cell reconstitution after alpha-beta-depleted transplantation in children. For TCRbeta, the library was prepared with unique molecular identifiers. TCRdb analysed the PCR reads with MiXCR anew, one entry per CDR3 protein. The sample includes about 610,000 distinct CDR3 sequences, roughly a tenth of them seen just once. Source: PBMCs from the stem cell graft donor, taken from the stem cell graft. The source is a human donor who donated a stem cell graft to a child with acute myeloid leukemia.

This clonotype was seen ten or more times. This chain uses TRBV9 with TRBJ2-3; the match to TRBD2 covers 8 bases. CDR3 length: 15 residues. In germline, CDR1 is SGDLS, CDR2 YYNGEE. J lost 8 bases, V lost 4 bases, and 12 bases had no gene match. CDR3 loop: CASSTLAGLGGTQYF. The CDR3 nucleotides read TGTGCCAGCAGCACCCTAGCGGGCCTCGGGGGTACGCAGTATTTT.

A few counts support this clonotype. The CDR3 spells CASSEDRGGTEAFF. The CDR3 region has the DNA TGTGCCAGCAGTGAAGACAGGGGAGGAACTGAAGCTTTCTTT. The J gene is TRBJ1-1, the V gene TRBV6-1, with TRBD1 identical over 7 bases. J gave up 5 bases and V 1 base, and 4 bases lay outside the gene matches. The germline V gene has CDR1 MNHNS and CDR2 SASEGT. This CDR3 region has 14 residues.

This clonotype was recorded at least ten times. V usage is TRBV28 and J usage is TRBJ2-5, with a weak D call TRBD2 (6 bases). The CDR3 sequence is 16 residues long. V lost 5 bases and J 5 bases, leaving 21 bases between the germline ends. Germline CDR1 is MDHEN and CDR2 is SYDVKM. This CDR3 is CASSPRWSGVGETQYF. In DNA form, the CDR3 reads TGTGCCAGCAGTCCCCGGTGGTCGGGAGTGGGGGAGACCCAGTACTTC.

Many counts were recorded for this clonotype. The V call is TRBV2, the J call TRBJ1-1, with D possibly TRBD1 on 6 matching bases. Germline CDR1 reads SNHLY; CDR2 reads FYNNEI. This CDR3 comprises 13 residues. V gave up 8 bases and J gave up 6 bases, with 16 bases separating them. The CDR3 bases are TGTGCCAGCGTTCCAACAGGGTCTGCTGAAGCTTTCTTT. Translating gives CASVPTGSAEAFF.

In this sample, this clonotype turned up a few times. The chain is built from TRBV20-1 and TRBJ2-1; 7 bases match TRBD2. This CDR3 is 16 amino acids long. Losses at the gene ends were 0 bases for V and 2 bases for J; bases not matched to a gene: 7. Germline CDR1 is DFQATT and CDR2 is SNEGSKA (reference sequence). DNA of the CDR3: TGCAGTGCTAGAGATATTAAGGCGGGAGCCTACAATGAGCAGTTCTTC. Its translation: CSARDIKAGAYNEQFF.

This clonotype has more than one count but fewer than ten. The chain employs TRBV5-1 and TRBJ1-4; 8 positions agree with TRBD1. V lost 3 bases to trimming and J lost 9 bases; unmatched junction nucleotides: 10. Germline V gives CDR1 SGHRS, CDR2 YFSETQ. This CDR3 is built from 15 residues. The CDR3 protein is CASSSGRTGSQKLFF. CDR3 coding DNA: TGCGCCAGCAGCTCCGGCAGGACAGGGAGCCAAAAACTGTTTTTT.

The sample holds a few counts of this clonotype. The chain is built from TRBV3-1 and TRBJ2-1; D is possibly TRBD2 (5 bases). The CDR3 is 14 amino acids. Trimming took 0 bases from V and 9 from J, leaving 12 bases between them. CDR1 LGHDT and CDR2 YNNKEL come from the germline V gene (reference sequence). The CDR3 spells CASSQDSGIPEQFF. The CDR3 DNA reads TGTGCCAGCAGCCAAGATTCCGGGATCCCTGAGCAGTTCTTC.

This clonotype was counted many times. V is TRBV27 and J is TRBJ2-1; 13 bases agree with TRBD2. The CDR3 runs to 13 residues. Trimming removed 7 bases from V and 12 bases from J; junction bases left unmatched: 6. Germline CDR1 and CDR2: MNHEY and SMNVEV (reference sequence). The CDR3 region is CASKGLAGVGQFF. For the CDR3, the DNA is TGTGCCAGCAAAGGACTAGCGGGAGTAGGGCAGTTCTTC.

The chain couples TRBV7-8 to TRBJ2-6, with TRBD1 as a possible D gene (6 bases). In germline, CDR1 is SGHVS, CDR2 FQNEAQ. The V end lost 2 bases, the J end lost 0 bases, and 14 bases lay between the germline ends. This CDR3 spans 18 amino acids. DNA of the CDR3: TGTGCCAGCAGCTTATCTGGGGGCCCTTTCTCTGGGGCCAACGTCCTGACTTTC. This sequence encodes CASSLSGGPFSGANVLTF.